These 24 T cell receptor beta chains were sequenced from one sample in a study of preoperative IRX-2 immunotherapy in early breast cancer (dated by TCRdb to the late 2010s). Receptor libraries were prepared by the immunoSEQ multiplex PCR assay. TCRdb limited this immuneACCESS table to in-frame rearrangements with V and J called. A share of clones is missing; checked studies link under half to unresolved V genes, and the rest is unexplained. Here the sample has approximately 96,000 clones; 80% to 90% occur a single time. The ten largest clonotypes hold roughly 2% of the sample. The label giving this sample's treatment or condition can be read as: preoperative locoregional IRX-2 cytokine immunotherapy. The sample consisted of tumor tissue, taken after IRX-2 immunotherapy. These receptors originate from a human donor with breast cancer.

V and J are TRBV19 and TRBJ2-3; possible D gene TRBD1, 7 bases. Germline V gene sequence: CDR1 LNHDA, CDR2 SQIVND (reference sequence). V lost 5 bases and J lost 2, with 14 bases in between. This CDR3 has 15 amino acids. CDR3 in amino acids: CASSAGQNPTDTQYF. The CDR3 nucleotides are TGTGCCAGTAGTGCGGGACAGAACCCCACAGATACGCAGTATTTT.

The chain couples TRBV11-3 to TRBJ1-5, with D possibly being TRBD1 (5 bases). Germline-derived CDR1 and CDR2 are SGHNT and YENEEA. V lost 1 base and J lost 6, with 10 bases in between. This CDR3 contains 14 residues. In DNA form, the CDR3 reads TGTGCCAGCAGCTTAGTTACCGGGACTCAGCCCCAGCATTTT. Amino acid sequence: CASSLVTGTQPQHF.

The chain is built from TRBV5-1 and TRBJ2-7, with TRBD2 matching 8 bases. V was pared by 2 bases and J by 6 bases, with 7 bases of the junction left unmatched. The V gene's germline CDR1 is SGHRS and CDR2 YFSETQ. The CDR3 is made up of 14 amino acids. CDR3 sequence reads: CASSLSSGSFEQYF. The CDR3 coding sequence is TGCGCCAGCAGCTTATCCAGCGGGAGTTTCGAGCAGTACTTC.

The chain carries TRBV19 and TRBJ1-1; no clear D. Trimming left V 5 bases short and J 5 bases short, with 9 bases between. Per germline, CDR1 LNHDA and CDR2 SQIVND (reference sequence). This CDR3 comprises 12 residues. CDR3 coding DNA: TGTGCCAGTAGTCCACGGAGGACTGAAGCTTTCTTT. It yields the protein CASSPRRTEAFF.

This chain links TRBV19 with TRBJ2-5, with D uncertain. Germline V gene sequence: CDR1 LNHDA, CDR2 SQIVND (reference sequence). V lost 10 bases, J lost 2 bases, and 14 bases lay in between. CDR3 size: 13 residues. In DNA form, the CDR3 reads TGTGCCACCCAGGAAGCTGGTCAAGAGACCCAGTACTTC. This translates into CATQEAGQETQYF.

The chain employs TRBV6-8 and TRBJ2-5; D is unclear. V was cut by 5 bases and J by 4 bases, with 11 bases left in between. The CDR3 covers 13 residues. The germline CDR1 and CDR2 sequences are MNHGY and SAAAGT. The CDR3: CASSVSGPETQYF. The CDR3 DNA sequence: TGTGCCAGCAGTGTTTCTGGGCCAGAGACCCAGTACTTC.

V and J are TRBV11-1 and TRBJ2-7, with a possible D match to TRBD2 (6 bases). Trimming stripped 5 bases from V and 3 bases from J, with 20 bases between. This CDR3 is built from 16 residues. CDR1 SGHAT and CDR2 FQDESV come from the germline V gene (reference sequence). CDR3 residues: CASSAVVAEPRYEQYF. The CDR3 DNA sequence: TGTGCCAGCAGCGCCGTTGTAGCGGAGCCGCGCTACGAGCAGTACTTC. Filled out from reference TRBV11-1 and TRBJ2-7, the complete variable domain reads EAEVAQSPRYKITEKSQAVAFWCDPISGHATLYWYRQILGQGPELLVQFQDESVVDDSQLPKDRFSAERLKGVDSTLKIQPAELGDSAMYLCASSAVVAEPRYEQYFGPGTRLTVT.

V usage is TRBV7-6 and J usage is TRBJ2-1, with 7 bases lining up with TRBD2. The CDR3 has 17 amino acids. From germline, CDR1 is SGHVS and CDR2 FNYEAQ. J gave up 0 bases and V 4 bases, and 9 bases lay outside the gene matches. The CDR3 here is CASSSVRWGGSYNEQFF. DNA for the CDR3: TGTGCCAGCAGCTCGGTGAGATGGGGGGGCTCCTACAATGAGCAGTTCTTC.

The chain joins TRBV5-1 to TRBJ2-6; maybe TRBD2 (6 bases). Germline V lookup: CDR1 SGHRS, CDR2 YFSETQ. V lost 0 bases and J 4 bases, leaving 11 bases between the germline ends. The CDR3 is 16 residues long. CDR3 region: CASSLAGESGANVLTF. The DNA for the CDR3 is TGCGCCAGCAGCTTGGCGGGAGAGTCAGGGGCCAACGTCCTGACTTTC.

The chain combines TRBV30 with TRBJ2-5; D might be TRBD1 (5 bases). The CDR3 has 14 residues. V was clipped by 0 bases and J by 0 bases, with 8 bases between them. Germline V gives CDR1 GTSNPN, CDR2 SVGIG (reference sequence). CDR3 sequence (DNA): TGTGCCTGGAGTGTAGGGGCCCACCAAGAGACCCAGTACTTC. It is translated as CAWSVGAHQETQYF.

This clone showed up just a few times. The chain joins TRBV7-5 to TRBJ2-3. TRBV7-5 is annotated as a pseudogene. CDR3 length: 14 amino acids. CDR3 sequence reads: CASSFTGPGDTQYF. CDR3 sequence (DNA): TGTGCCAGCAGCTTCACGGGACCGGGAGATACGCAGTATTTT.

DNA for the CDR3: TGCGCCAGCATCGCGGGGGACAGGGGTCTAACGCTGGCTAATGAAAAACTGTTTTTT. Translated: CASIAGDRGLTLANEKLFF. The rearrangement joins TRBV10-1 to TRBJ1-4; 10 bases are a match to TRBD1. Looked up from germline, CDR1 is WNHNN and CDR2 is SYGVQD (reference sequence). The CDR3 covers 19 residues. The ends lost 7 bases at V and 3 bases at J; junction bases unmatched: 17.

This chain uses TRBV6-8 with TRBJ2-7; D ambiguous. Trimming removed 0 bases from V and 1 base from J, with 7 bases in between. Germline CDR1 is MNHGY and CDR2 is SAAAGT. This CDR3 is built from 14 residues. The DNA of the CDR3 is TGTGCCAGCAGTTACTCGGCAGGTTCCTACGAGCAGTACTTC. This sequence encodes CASSYSAGSYEQYF.

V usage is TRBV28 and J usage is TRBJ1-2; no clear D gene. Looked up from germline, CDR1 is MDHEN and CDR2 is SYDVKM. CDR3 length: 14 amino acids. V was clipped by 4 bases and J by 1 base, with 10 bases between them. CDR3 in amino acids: CASSYGSFNYGYTF. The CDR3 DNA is TGTGCCAGCAGTTACGGCAGTTTTAACTATGGCTACACCTTC.

CDR3 residues: CAAGEGGGSPLHF. The CDR3 DNA sequence: TGTGCCGCCGGCGAGGGGGGCGGATCACCCCTCCACTTT. The J gene is TRBJ1-6, the V gene TRBV6-8; TRBD1 might be the D (6 bases). Germline V gene data show CDR1 as MNHGY and CDR2 as SAAAGT. There are 13 residues in the CDR3. Between the trimmed V and J ends, which lost 11 bases and 10 bases, there was a span of 18 bases.

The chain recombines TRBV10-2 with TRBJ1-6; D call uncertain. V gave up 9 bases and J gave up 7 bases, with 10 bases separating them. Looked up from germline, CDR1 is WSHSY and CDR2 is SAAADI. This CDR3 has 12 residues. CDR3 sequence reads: CARDGLNSPLHF. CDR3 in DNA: TGCGCCAGGGACGGACTAAATTCACCCCTCCACTTT.

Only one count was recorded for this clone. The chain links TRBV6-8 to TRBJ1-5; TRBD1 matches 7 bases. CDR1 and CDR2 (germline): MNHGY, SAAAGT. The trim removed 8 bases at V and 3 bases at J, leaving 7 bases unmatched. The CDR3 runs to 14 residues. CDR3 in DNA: TGTGCCAGCGGGAGGGGACAGATCAATCAGCCCCAGCATTTT. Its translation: CASGRGQINQPQHF.

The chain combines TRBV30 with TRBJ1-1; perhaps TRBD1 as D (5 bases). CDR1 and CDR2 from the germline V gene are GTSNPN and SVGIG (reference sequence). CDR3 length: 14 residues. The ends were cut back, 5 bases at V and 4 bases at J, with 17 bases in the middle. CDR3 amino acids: CAWGGGLYGTEAFF. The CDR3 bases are TGTGCCTGGGGGGGAGGTCTTTACGGCACTGAAGCTTTCTTT.

CDR3 region: CAGLADEGGQYF. The CDR3 DNA follows: TGTGCCGGCCTGGCAGACGAAGGAGGGCAGTACTTC. This sequence joins TRBV30 and TRBJ2-7; D might be TRBD2 (5 bases). The CDR3 has 12 residues. V was cut by 8 bases and J by 9 bases, with 20 bases left in between. Germline values: CDR1 GTSNPN, CDR2 SVGIG (reference sequence).

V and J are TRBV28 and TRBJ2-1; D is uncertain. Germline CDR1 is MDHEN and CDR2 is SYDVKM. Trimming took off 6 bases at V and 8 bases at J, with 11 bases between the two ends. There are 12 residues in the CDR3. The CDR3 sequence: CASRVVGHEQFF. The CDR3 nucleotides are TGTGCCAGCAGGGTAGTTGGCCATGAGCAGTTCTTC.

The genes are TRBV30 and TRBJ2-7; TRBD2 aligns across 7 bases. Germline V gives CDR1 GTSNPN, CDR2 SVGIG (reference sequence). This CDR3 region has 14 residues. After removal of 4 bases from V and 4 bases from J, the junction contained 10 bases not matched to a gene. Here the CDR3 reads CAWTKLREGYEQYF. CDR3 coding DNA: TGTGCCTGGACCAAATTAAGGGAGGGTTACGAGCAGTACTTC. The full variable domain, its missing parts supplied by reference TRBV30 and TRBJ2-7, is SQTIHQWPATLVQPVGSPLSLECTVEGTSNPNLYWYRQAAGRGLQLLFYSVGIGQISSEVPQNLSASRPQDRQFILSSKKLLLSDSGFYLCAWTKLREGYEQYFGPGTRLTVT.

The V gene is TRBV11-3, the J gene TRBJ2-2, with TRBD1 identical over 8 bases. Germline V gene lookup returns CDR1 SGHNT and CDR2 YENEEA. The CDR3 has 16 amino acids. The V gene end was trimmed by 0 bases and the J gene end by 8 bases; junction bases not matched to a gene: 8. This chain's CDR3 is CASSLDSRGRSGELFF. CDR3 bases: TGTGCCAGCAGCTTAGATAGCAGGGGGCGATCTGGGGAGCTGTTTTTT.

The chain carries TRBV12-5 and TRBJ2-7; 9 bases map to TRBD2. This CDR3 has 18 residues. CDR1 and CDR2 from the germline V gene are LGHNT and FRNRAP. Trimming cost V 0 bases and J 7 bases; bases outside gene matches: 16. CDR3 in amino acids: CASGLVPGVAGDRREQYF. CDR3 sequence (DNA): TGTGCTAGTGGTTTGGTTCCCGGGGTAGCGGGAGACAGGAGGGAGCAGTACTTC. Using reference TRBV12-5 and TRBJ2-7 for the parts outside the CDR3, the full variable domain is DARVTQTPRHKVTEMGQEVTMRCQPILGHNTVFWYRQTMMQGLELLAYFRNRAPLDDSGMPKDRFSAEMPDATLATLKIQPSEPRDSAVYFCASGLVPGVAGDRREQYFGPGTRLTVT.

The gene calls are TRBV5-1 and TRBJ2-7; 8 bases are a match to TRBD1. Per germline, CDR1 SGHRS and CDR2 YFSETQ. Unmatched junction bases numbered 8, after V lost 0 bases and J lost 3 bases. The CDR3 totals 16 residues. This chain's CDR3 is CASSLVGQGTVYEQYF. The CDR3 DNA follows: TGCGCCAGCAGCTTGGTAGGACAGGGTACCGTCTACGAGCAGTACTTC.